In this sample, the clone carrying this T cell receptor beta chain turned up a few times. The antigen is undetermined. TCRdb analysed the 5' RACE reads with MiXCR anew, one entry per CDR3 protein. Of fewer than 650,000 distinct CDR3 sequences in the sample, 9.6% were seen once. The CDR3 runs to 12 residues. Germline V gene sequence: CDR1 SGHVS, CDR2 FNYEAQ. The V and J ends lost 2 bases and 3 bases respectively, with 5 bases between them. The sample comes from a study of identical twins. Notes on the study in general: Cord blood's abundant beta clonotypes had fewer insertions, unlike memory repertoires.

This sample also belongs to another study, concerning yellow fever vaccine responses in identical twins.

The sequencing input was PBMCs. This sequence originates from a young woman in good health. The chain is built from TRBV7-6 and TRBJ2-7; D unresolved. The CDR3 DNA follows: TGTGCCAGCAGCTTATGGGGCTACGAGCAGTACTTC. Its translation is CASSLWGYEQYF.